This T cell receptor beta chain was identified in a study of radiotherapy plus CTLA-4 blockade in lung cancer. Study-level information: For approximately 17% of patients, objective responses occurred, and about 30% had disease control. Study observations and caveats: TCR clones originating in tumors grew in number in blood after radiotherapy plus ipilimumab.

Method: immunoSEQ multiplex PCR; TCRdb's copy keeps in-frame clones and lacks some. In the table there are fewer than 65,000 clones, roughly four fifths of which are singletons. In chemo-refractory metastatic non-small-cell lung cancer, patients got ipilimumab CTLA-4 blockade together with focal radiation. CDR3 length: 16 residues. CDR1 and CDR2 (germline): SGHRS, YFSETQ. The ends were cut back, 0 bases at V and 3 bases at J, with 16 bases in the middle. This clone has just a few counts. The antigen is not known. Here the sequenced sample was peripheral blood, taken from a patient treated with radiotherapy plus ipilimumab. This chain uses TRBV5-1 with TRBJ2-7; tentative D call: TRBD1 (7 bases). This sequence originates from a human donor with non-small cell lung cancer whose response to radiotherapy plus ipilimumab could not be evaluated. CDR3 nucleotide sequence: TGCGCCAGCAGCTTGGTTCCGCAGGGGGGCCTCTACGAGCAGTACTTC. It is translated as CASSLVPQGGLYEQYF.